These 2 T cell receptor beta chains share one sample of origin, sequenced in a study of human T cells and chemical hapten exposure (dated by TCRdb to the early 2020s). Library preparation employed RACE. Sequenced on a NextSeq 500. Clones were called with MiXCR by TCRdb after fastp trimmed the public reads at Q25, and only in-frame beta chains were retained. Rows are unified per CDR3 protein, each entry keeping the most common DNA and genes. This sample holds about 140,000 distinct CDR3 sequences; approximately 12% were observed only once. 1.3% to 1.5% of the sample goes to the ten largest clones. The intended sense of this specimen's time point label: patch test 2, 6 weeks after DPC sensitization. The treatment or condition label, read with the paper, signifies: therapeutic diphenylcyclopropenone sensitization with weekly scalp DPC. This material consisted of whole blood, taken in connection with sensitization to the hapten diphenylcyclopropenone (DPC). Every receptor here comes from a woman aged 45-60 years with alopecia areata. Some clones in this sample may be carry-over from other donors' samples.

V usage is TRBV20-1 and J usage is TRBJ2-3, with TRBD2 as a possible D gene (5 bases). CDR1 DFQATT and CDR2 SNEGSKA come from the germline V gene (reference sequence). CDR3 size: 11 residues. Deletions cut 4 bases from V and 9 bases from J, with 11 bases between. The CDR3 reads CSANRDHTQYF. The CDR3 nucleotides are TGCAGTGCTAACCGGGATCACACGCAGTATTTT.

This clonotype has only a few counts. The chain joins TRBV7-9 to TRBJ1-1, with D tentatively TRBD1 (5 bases). CDR1 and CDR2 (germline): SEHNR, FQNEAQ (reference sequence). The V end lost 5 bases, the J end lost 0 bases, and 16 bases lay between the germline ends. The CDR3 is 16 residues long. CDR3 region: CASSTRRAGMNTEAFF. DNA for the CDR3: TGTGCCAGCAGCACCCGAAGGGCAGGGATGAACACTGAAGCTTTCTTT.